Below are 6 T cell receptor beta chains sequenced from a single sample in a study of blood T cell repertoires in COVID-19 (dated by TCRdb to about 2020). Library method: the immunoSEQ multiplex PCR assay. Not all clones reach the TCRdb copy of this immuneACCESS table, which keeps in-frame sequences only. Checked studies attribute under half of the gap to unresolved V genes and leave the rest unexplained. The sample table holds about 62,000 clones, of which roughly 90% were seen once. About 1.2% of the sample is held by the ten biggest clonotypes. Material: peripheral blood. The receptor source for this set is a woman aged 60 to 75 with acute or convalescent COVID-19.

The chain is built from TRBV7-3 and TRBJ1-3, with D uncertain. The CDR3 runs 16 residues. Germline V CDR1 and CDR2: SGHTA, FQGTGA. Trimming removed 1 base from V and 0 bases from J, with 10 bases in between. CDR3: CASSLMGSSSGNTIYF. The DNA for the CDR3 is TGTGCCAGCAGCTTAATGGGCAGCAGCTCTGGAAACACCATATATTTT.

The J gene is TRBJ1-1, the V gene TRBV25-1; no clear D gene. Trimming left V 6 bases short and J 1 base short, with 9 bases between. Per germline, CDR1 MGHDK and CDR2 SYGVNS. This CDR3 region has 13 residues. The CDR3 nucleotides are TGTGCCAGCAGAACGTCGGGGAACACTGAAGCTTTCTTT. Translation gives CASRTSGNTEAFF.

V gene TRBV19 combines with J gene TRBJ2-2; possible D gene TRBD1, 6 bases. CDR3 length equals 18 residues. The germline CDR1 and CDR2 sequences are LNHDA and SQIVND (reference sequence). V was pared by 4 bases and J by 2 bases, with 20 bases between. Written as DNA, the CDR3 is TGTGCCAGTAGTACAACCCGGACAGTGCAGCGTAACACCGGGGAGCTGTTTTTT. Protein: CASSTTRTVQRNTGELFF.

The chain employs TRBV30 and TRBJ1-1, with D perhaps TRBD1 (5 bases). The CDR3 runs to 14 residues. Looked up from germline, CDR1 is GTSNPN and CDR2 is SVGIG (reference sequence). The V and J ends lost 7 bases and 5 bases respectively, with 20 bases between them. The CDR3 coding sequence is TGTGCCTCTACTGGCGGGGGGGTGGTTACTGAAGCTTTCTTT. This codes for CASTGGGVVTEAFF.

The rearrangement joins TRBV19 to TRBJ2-4; TRBD2 aligns across 8 bases. Germline CDR1 is LNHDA and CDR2 is SQIVND (reference sequence). The V gene end was trimmed by 4 bases and the J gene end by 0 bases; junction bases not matched to a gene: 17. The CDR3 runs 20 residues. The CDR3 spells CASSKNPGLGTVIAKNIQYF. Written as DNA, the CDR3 is TGTGCCAGTAGTAAGAATCCGGGACTAGGAACTGTTATAGCCAAAAACATTCAGTACTTC.

The CDR3 sequence: CASSFGGFETQYF. The CDR3 nucleotides are TGCGCCAGCAGCTTTGGCGGTTTTGAGACCCAGTACTTC. The chain is built from TRBV5-1 and TRBJ2-5; D unclear. CDR1 SGHRS and CDR2 YFSETQ come from the germline V gene. Trimming pared 2 bases from V and 5 bases from J, leaving 10 bases between. There are 13 residues in the CDR3.